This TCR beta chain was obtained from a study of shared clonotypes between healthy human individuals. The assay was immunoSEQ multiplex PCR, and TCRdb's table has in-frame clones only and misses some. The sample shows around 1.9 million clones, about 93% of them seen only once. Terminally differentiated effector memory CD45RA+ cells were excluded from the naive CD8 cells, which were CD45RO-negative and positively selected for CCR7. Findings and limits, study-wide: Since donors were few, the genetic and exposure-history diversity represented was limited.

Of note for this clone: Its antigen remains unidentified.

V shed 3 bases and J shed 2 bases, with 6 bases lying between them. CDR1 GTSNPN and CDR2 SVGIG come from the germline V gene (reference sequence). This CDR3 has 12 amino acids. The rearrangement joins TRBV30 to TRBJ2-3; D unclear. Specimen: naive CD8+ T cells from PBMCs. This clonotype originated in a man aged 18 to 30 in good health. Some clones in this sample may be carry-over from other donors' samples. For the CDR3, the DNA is TGTGCCTGGAGGCAGACCACAGATACGCAGTATTTT. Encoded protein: CAWRQTTDTQYF.